The next 25 T cell receptor beta chains were all read from a single sample in a study of blood T cell repertoires in COVID-19 (TCRdb year 2020). The library was built by means of the immunoSEQ multiplex PCR assay. TCRdb carries this immuneACCESS record with in-frame sequences only. Its versions omit some clonotypes, under half of them owing to an unresolved V gene in the studies checked, with the rest unexplained. The sample profile shows some 320,000 clones; over 85% of them were found once. Of the sample, 2.5% to 3.5% falls within the top ten clones. The specimen sequenced was PBMCs or T cells enriched from blood (not recorded which). The source is a woman aged 45-65 years who had been exposed to COVID-19.

The chain uses TRBV11-3 and TRBJ2-1, with a tentative D call TRBD1 (7 bases). The V gene lost 5 bases and the J gene lost 9 bases, with 11 bases spanning the gap. The CDR3 contains 12 residues. Germline lookup yields CDR1 SGHNT and CDR2 YENEEA. The DNA of the CDR3 is TGTGCCAGCAGCCCAGGGGGACTTGAGCAGTTCTTC. It specifies CASSPGGLEQFF.

The genes are TRBV3-1 (or the pseudogene TRBV3-2) and TRBJ1-5; maybe TRBD1 (6 bases). From germline, CDR1 is LGHDT and CDR2 YNNKEL (reference sequence). This CDR3 has 16 residues. Deletions cut 1 base from V and 1 base from J, with 11 bases between. The CDR3 bases are TGTGCCAGCAGCCAAGGGGGGGGCATGAGCAATCAGCCCCAGCATTTT. Its translation is CASSQGGGMSNQPQHF.

V is TRBV9 and J is TRBJ2-1, with 7 bases that match TRBD1. CDR1 SGDLS and CDR2 YYNGEE come from the germline V gene. V dropped 0 bases and J dropped 5; count of bases not matched to a gene: 5. The CDR3 is made up of 15 amino acids. The CDR3 bases are TGTGCCAGCAGCGTAGCTGGGACAGCCAACAATGAGCAGTTCTTC. Amino acids: CASSVAGTANNEQFF. The full variable domain, completed using reference TRBV9 and TRBJ2-1, is DSGVTQTPKHLITATGQRVTLRCSPRSGDLSVYWYQQSLDQGLQFLIQYYNGEERAKGNILERFSAQQFPDLHSELNLSSLELGDSALYFCASSVAGTANNEQFFGPGTRLTVL.

V and J are TRBV19 and TRBJ1-5, with 7 positions matching TRBD1. This CDR3 has 13 amino acids. With V trimmed by 8 bases and J by 4 bases, 5 bases remained unmatched. In germline, CDR1 is LNHDA, CDR2 SQIVND (reference sequence). DNA of the CDR3: TGTGCCAGTCGGACAGGAGTAAATCAGCCCCAGCATTTT. Its translation: CASRTGVNQPQHF. Supplemented by reference TRBV19 and TRBJ1-5, the full variable domain reads DGGITQSPKYLFRKEGQNVTLSCEQNLNHDAMYWYRQDPGQGLRLIYYSQIVNDFQKGDIAEGYSVSREKKESFPLTVTSAQKNPTAFYLCASRTGVNQPQHFGDGTRLSIL.

V usage is TRBV2 and J usage is TRBJ2-5; 9 bases line up with TRBD2. The junction had 8 bases not matched to a gene; V was cut back by 4 bases and J by 2 bases. Germline V gives CDR1 SNHLY, CDR2 FYNNEI. The CDR3 loop spans 16 amino acids. CDR3 in amino acids: CASSGKTSGQQETQYF. The DNA of the CDR3 is TGTGCCAGCAGTGGAAAGACTAGCGGACAACAAGAGACCCAGTACTTC.

The chain couples TRBV27 to TRBJ1-2, with 7 bases lining up with TRBD1. The CDR3 runs 15 residues. The germline gives CDR1 MNHEY, CDR2 SMNVEV (reference sequence). V dropped 5 bases and J dropped 1; count of bases not matched to a gene: 7. In DNA form, the CDR3 reads TGTGCCAGCAGTCCCGGGACAGTTTTTAACTATGGCTACACCTTC. This translates into CASSPGTVFNYGYTF.

The chain employs TRBV19 and TRBJ2-7, with D perhaps TRBD1 (6 bases). With 4 bases removed from V and 5 bases from J, the gap between germline ends came to 15 bases. This CDR3 contains 14 residues. Germline CDR1 and CDR2: LNHDA and SQIVND (reference sequence). The CDR3 is CASSTEHRDNEQYF. The CDR3 DNA reads TGTGCCAGTAGTACCGAGCACCGGGACAACGAGCAGTACTTC. Using reference TRBV19 and TRBJ2-7 for the parts outside the CDR3, the full variable domain is DGGITQSPKYLFRKEGQNVTLSCEQNLNHDAMYWYRQDPGQGLRLIYYSQIVNDFQKGDIAEGYSVSREKKESFPLTVTSAQKNPTAFYLCASSTEHRDNEQYFGPGTRLTVT.

The V call is TRBV3-1 (or the pseudogene TRBV3-2), the J call TRBJ1-6; 7 bases match TRBD1. Germline-derived CDR1 and CDR2 are LGHDT and YNNKEL (reference sequence). V lost 4 bases and J lost 7; bases outside the gene matches: 7. The CDR3 runs 15 residues. The CDR3 region is CASSPDRALNSPLHF. CDR3 sequence (DNA): TGTGCCAGCAGCCCCGACAGGGCGCTGAATTCACCCCTCCACTTT.

The V call is TRBV11-1, the J call TRBJ2-7, with D possibly matching TRBD2 (5 bases). Trimming removed 5 bases at V and 6 bases at J, with 11 bases between. This CDR3 region has 12 residues. The germline V gene encodes CDR1 SGHAT and CDR2 FQDESV (reference sequence). CDR3 residues: CASSPSRGEQYF. As DNA, the CDR3 is TGTGCCAGCAGCCCCTCTCGGGGCGAGCAGTACTTC.

The chain carries TRBV9 and TRBJ2-1, with no clear D. Germline assignment: CDR1 SGDLS and CDR2 YYNGEE. The ends were cut back, 0 bases at V and 13 bases at J, with 11 bases in the middle. The CDR3 runs 12 residues. In DNA form, the CDR3 reads TGTGCCAGCAGCGTAGGTGACGGGTTCCAGTTCTTC. This codes for CASSVGDGFQFF.

The gene calls are TRBV2 and TRBJ1-6; D perhaps matches TRBD1 (6 bases). Germline CDR1 reads SNHLY; CDR2 reads FYNNEI. The CDR3 sequence is 16 residues long. Between the trimmed V and J ends, which lost 5 bases and 6 bases, there was a span of 17 bases. CDR3 coding DNA: TGTGCCAGCAGTTGGGCGGGAGACAGGAGTAATTCACCCCTCCACTTT. Translation: CASSWAGDRSNSPLHF. Together with reference TRBV2 and TRBJ1-6, the CDR3 gives the full variable domain: EPEVTQTPSHQVTQMGQEVILRCVPISNHLYFYWYRQILGQKVEFLVSFYNNEISEKSEIFDDQFSVERPDGSNFTLKIRSTKLEDSAMYFCASSWAGDRSNSPLHFGNGTRLTVT.

The chain links TRBV7-9 to TRBJ1-1, with TRBD1 matching 9 bases. V gave up 5 bases and J gave up 4 bases; unmatched junction bases: 5. CDR3 length equals 14 residues. Per germline, CDR1 SEHNR and CDR2 FQNEAQ (reference sequence). The CDR3 bases are TGTGCCAGCAGCACAGGGGGCATGGGCACTGAAGCTTTCTTT. Protein product: CASSTGGMGTEAFF.

This clone was detected once. DNA for the CDR3: TGTGCCAGCAGTTTTCCCCTGCGGGCTAGCGGGGATGAGACCCAGTACTTC. It translates to CASSFPLRASGDETQYF. The chain recombines TRBV28 with TRBJ2-5; 9 nucleotides line up with TRBD2. Losses at the gene ends were 3 bases for V and 5 bases for J; bases not matched to a gene: 13. This CDR3 has 17 amino acids. Germline CDR1 and CDR2: MDHEN and SYDVKM.

V gene TRBV30 combines with J gene TRBJ1-6; TRBD1 aligns across 9 bases. Trimming removed 3 bases from V and 10 bases from J; junction bases left unmatched: 13. The CDR3 length is 16 residues. The germline V gene has CDR1 GTSNPN and CDR2 SVGIG (reference sequence). This CDR3 is CAWRKEGTGLRSPLHF. The CDR3, as DNA: TGTGCCTGGAGGAAAGAGGGGACAGGGTTGAGGTCACCCCTCCACTTT.

This chain links TRBV15 with TRBJ2-2, with TRBD1 identical over 9 bases. CDR1 and CDR2 from the germline V gene are LNHNV and YYDKDF (reference sequence). V was clipped by 3 bases and J by 3 bases; unmatched bases: 5. This CDR3 is 16 amino acids long. The CDR3 here is CATSRDRGGYTGELFF. DNA of the CDR3: TGTGCCACCAGCAGGGACAGGGGTGGGTACACCGGGGAGCTGTTTTTT.

The CDR3 nucleotides are TGTGCCAGCAGAGCGGGACACTCCTACAATGAGCAGTTCTTC. Encoded protein: CASRAGHSYNEQFF. The chain links TRBV5-6 to TRBJ2-1, with D tentatively TRBD2 (7 bases). This CDR3 region has 14 residues. Germline CDR1 reads SGHDT; CDR2 reads YYEEEE. V lost 5 bases, J lost 0 bases, and 9 bases lay in between. Supplemented by reference TRBV5-6 and TRBJ2-1, the full variable domain reads DAGVTQSPTHLIKTRGQQVTLRCSPKSGHDTVSWYQQALGQGPQFIFQYYEEEERQRGNFPDRFSGHQFPNYSSELNVNALLLGDSALYLCASRAGHSYNEQFFGPGTRLTVL.

The J gene is TRBJ2-7, the V gene TRBV5-4; TRBD1 agrees at 8 bases. The J segment lost 4 bases and the V segment lost 4 bases, leaving 13 bases of the junction unmatched. Germline V gives CDR1 SGHNT, CDR2 YYREEE (reference sequence). The CDR3 has 16 amino acids. In DNA, the CDR3 is TGTGCCAGCAGCGCCGCCGGGACAGGCAACAAATACGAGCAGTACTTC. This sequence encodes CASSAAGTGNKYEQYF.

J is TRBJ2-1 and V is TRBV13; 7 bases fit TRBD1. V dropped 0 bases and J dropped 4; count of bases not matched to a gene: 3. Germline V lookup: CDR1 PRHDT, CDR2 FYEKMQ (reference sequence). This CDR3 is built from 15 residues. The CDR3 DNA follows: TGTGCCAGCAGCTTAGGTATGACAGGGTACAATGAGCAGTTCTTC. Amino acids: CASSLGMTGYNEQFF.

This chain uses TRBV7-8 with TRBJ2-5; no definite D call. The CDR3 runs to 16 residues. Germline V gene sequence: CDR1 SGHVS, CDR2 FQNEAQ. V was pared by 1 base and J by 0 bases, with 12 bases between. The CDR3 spells CASSLVQAAYQETQYF. For the CDR3, the DNA is TGTGCCAGCAGCTTAGTCCAAGCAGCGTACCAAGAGACCCAGTACTTC.

The chain links TRBV3-1 (or the pseudogene TRBV3-2) to TRBJ1-1, with a tentative D call TRBD1 (5 bases). This CDR3 has 15 residues. Germline values: CDR1 LGHDT, CDR2 YNNKEL (reference sequence). V was clipped by 0 bases and J by 6 bases, with 14 bases between them. The CDR3 loop reads CASSQESGVGAEAFF. The CDR3 coding sequence is TGTGCCAGCAGCCAAGAGTCGGGGGTCGGCGCTGAAGCTTTCTTT.

The chain couples TRBV6-5 to TRBJ2-7; TRBD2 aligns across 7 bases. Germline V gives CDR1 MNHEY, CDR2 SVGAGI. This CDR3 spans 14 amino acids. Trimming removed 6 bases from V and 7 bases from J; junction bases left unmatched: 12. CDR3: CASRSTGGTAEQYF. CDR3 in DNA: TGTGCCAGCAGGAGTACGGGGGGTACGGCAGAGCAGTACTTC.

The CDR3 nucleotides read TGTGCCAGCAGCCAGGGACAGGGGGAGCAGTTCTTC. This encodes CASSQGQGEQFF. The rearrangement uses TRBV7-2 and TRBJ2-1, with 10 positions matching TRBD1. The CDR3 sequence is 12 residues long. Germline lookup yields CDR1 SGHTA and CDR2 FQGNSA. V lost 5 bases, J lost 10 bases, and 2 bases stayed unmatched.

The rearrangement links TRBV5-4 to TRBJ1-4; D not resolved. The germline CDR1 and CDR2 sequences are SGHNT and YYREEE (reference sequence). The CDR3 has 14 residues. V was pared by 1 base and J by 0 bases, with 4 bases between. This CDR3 is CASSLSATNEKLFF. The DNA for the CDR3 is TGTGCCAGCAGCTTGTCAGCAACTAATGAAAAACTGTTTTTT.

This clone showed up just once. V is TRBV3-1 (or the pseudogene TRBV3-2) and J is TRBJ2-7; weak D call: TRBD1 (6 bases). The CDR3 length is 13 residues. Per the germline V gene, CDR1 is LGHDT and CDR2 is YNNKEL (reference sequence). Trimming pared 2 bases from V and 6 bases from J, leaving 11 bases between. The CDR3: CASSQTGSSEQYF. CDR3 nucleotide sequence: TGTGCCAGCAGCCAAACAGGGTCGAGCGAGCAGTACTTC.

The rearrangement links TRBV28 to TRBJ2-7, with a tentative D call TRBD2 (5 bases). CDR3 size: 12 residues. V shed 3 bases and J shed 7 bases, with 10 bases lying between them. Looked up from germline, CDR1 is MDHEN and CDR2 is SYDVKM. The CDR3 nucleotides read TGTGCCAGCAGTTTGGTTAGAGGGGAGCAGTACTTC. This sequence encodes CASSLVRGEQYF.